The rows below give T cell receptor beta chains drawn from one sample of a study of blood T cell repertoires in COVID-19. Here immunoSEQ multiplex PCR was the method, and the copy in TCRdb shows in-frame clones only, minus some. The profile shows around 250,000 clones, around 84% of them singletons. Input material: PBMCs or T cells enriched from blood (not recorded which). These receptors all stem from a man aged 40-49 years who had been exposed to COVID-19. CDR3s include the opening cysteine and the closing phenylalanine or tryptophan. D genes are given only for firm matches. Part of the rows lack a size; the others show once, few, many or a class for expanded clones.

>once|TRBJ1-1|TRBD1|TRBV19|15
TGTGCCAGTAGACACCCGGGACAGGGGAACACTGAAGCTTTCTTT
CASRHPGQGNTEAFF
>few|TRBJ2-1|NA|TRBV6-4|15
TGTGCCAGCAAGGAGGGTCAAGAATCCTACAATGAGCAGTTCTTC
CASKEGQESYNEQFF
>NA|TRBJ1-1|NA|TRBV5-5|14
TGTGCCAGCAGTTGGGGGGGTCGGAACACTGAAGCTTTCTTT
CASSWGGRNTEAFF
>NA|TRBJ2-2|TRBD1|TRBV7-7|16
TGTGCTAGCAGCTTAGGGGGCCTGGGCGACACCGGGGAGCTGTTTTTT
CASSLGGLGDTGELFF
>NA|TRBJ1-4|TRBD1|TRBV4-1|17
TGCGCCAGCAGCCAAGTGGACAGGGGGCCAACTAATGAAAAACTGTTTTTT
CASSQVDRGPTNEKLFF
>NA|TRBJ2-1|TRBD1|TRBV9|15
TGTGCCAGCAGCGACGGGGGGACAGGGGAAGGTGAGCAGTTCTTC
CASSDGGTGEGEQFF
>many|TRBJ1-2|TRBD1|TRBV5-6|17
TGTGCCAGCAGCGCGGAGCCAGGGGGCGAGACGTCGTATGGCTACACCTTC
CASSAEPGGETSYGYTF
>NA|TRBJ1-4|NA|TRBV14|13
TGTGCCAGCAGCCAACGGTCTAATGAAAAACTGTTTTTT
CASSQRSNEKLFF
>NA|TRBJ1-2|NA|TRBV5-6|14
TGTGCCAGCAGCCCAAACGGCGAGGGCTATGGCTACACCTTC
CASSPNGEGYGYTF
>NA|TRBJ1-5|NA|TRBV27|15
TGTGCCAGCAGACCAACAGGGTTTCTGGGTCAGCCCCAGCATTTT
CASRPTGFLGQPQHF
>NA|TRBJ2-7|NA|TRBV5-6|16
TGTGCCAGCAGCTTGGCCGGTGGGGGCAGCTCCTACGAGCAGTACTTC
CASSLAGGGSSYEQYF
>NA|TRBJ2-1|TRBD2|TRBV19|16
TGTGCCAGTAATCGACTAGCGGGAGACCCTTACAATGAGCAGTTCTTC
CASNRLAGDPYNEQFF
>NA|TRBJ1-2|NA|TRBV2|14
TGTGCCAGCAGTGAATGGACTCAGGTCTATGGCTACACCTTC
CASSEWTQVYGYTF
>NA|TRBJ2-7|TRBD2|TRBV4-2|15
TGTGCCAGCAGCCAAGAGGGGACTAGCGGCTACGAGCAGTACTTC
CASSQEGTSGYEQYF
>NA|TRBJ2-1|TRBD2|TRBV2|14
TGTGCCAGCAATAGACTAGCGGGTGACAATGAGCAGTTCTTC
CASNRLAGDNEQFF
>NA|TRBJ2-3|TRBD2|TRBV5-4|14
TGTGCCAGCAGCTCCTACGCGGGGGAGGATACGCAGTATTTT
CASSSYAGEDTQYF
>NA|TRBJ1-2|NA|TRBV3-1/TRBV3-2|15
TGTGCCAGCAGCCAAGGAGTCGGAGTCGCCTATGGCTACACCTTC
CASSQGVGVAYGYTF
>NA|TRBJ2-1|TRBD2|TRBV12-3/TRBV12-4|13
TGTGCCAGCAGCAGGGACTATTCTAATGAGCAGTTCTTC
CASSRDYSNEQFF
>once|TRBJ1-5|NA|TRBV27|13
TGTGCCAGCAGTTTATGGGGAGATCAGCCCCAGCATTTT
CASSLWGDQPQHF
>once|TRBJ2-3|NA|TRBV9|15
TGTGCCAGCAGCGTGAGTTTTCAGGGCACAGATACGCAGTATTTT
CASSVSFQGTDTQYF
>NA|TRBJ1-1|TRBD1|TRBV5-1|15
TGCGCCAGCAGCTTGACCACAGGGGGAATGACTGAAGCTTTCTTT
CASSLTTGGMTEAFF
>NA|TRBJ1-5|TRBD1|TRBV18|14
TGTGCCAGCTCTCAAGGACAGGGAGTCCAGCCCCAGCATTTT
CASSQGQGVQPQHF
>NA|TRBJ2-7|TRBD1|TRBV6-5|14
TGTGCCAGCAGTTACTCTAGGGGGCTCTGGGAGCAGTACTTC
CASSYSRGLWEQYF
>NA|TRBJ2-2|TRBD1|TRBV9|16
TGTGCCAGCAGCGGCTCCGGGACAGAGAACACCGGGGAGCTGTTTTTT
CASSGSGTENTGELFF
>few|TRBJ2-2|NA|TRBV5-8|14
TGTGCCAGCAGCTTGGGACAGAACACCGGGGAGCTGTTTTTT
CASSLGQNTGELFF
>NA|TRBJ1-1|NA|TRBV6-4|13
TGTGCCAGCAGTGTGTCTTTGGGGGCTTTAGCTTTCTTT
CASSVSLGALAFF
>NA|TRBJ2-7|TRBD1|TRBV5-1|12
TGCGCCAGCAGCTTTGGACAGGCCGAGCAGTACTTC
CASSFGQAEQYF
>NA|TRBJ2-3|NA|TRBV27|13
TGTGCCAGCAAGGGGCCGCCTGGAGATACGCAGTATTTT
CASKGPPGDTQYF
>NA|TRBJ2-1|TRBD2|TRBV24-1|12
TGTGCCACCGAAAGGACTAGCGGGGGGCAGTTCTTC
CATERTSGGQFF
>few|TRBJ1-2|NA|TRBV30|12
TGTGCCTGGAGTGTACAGACGGGGGGCTACACCTTC
CAWSVQTGGYTF
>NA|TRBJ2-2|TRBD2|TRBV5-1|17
TGCGCCAGCAGCGCCAATAGCGGGAGTGCGAACACCGGGGAGCTGTTTTTT
CASSANSGSANTGELFF
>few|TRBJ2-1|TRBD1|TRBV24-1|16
TGTGCCACCAGTGACCCGTCGGGGACAGGGGGCAATGAGCAGTTCTTC
CATSDPSGTGGNEQFF
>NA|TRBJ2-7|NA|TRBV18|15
TGTGCCAGCTCACCTTACTCAGGGTTTACGTACGAGCAGTACTTC
CASSPYSGFTYEQYF